The clone carrying this T cell receptor beta chain came up a few times. This CDR3 has 16 amino acids. Germline V lookup: CDR1 SGHAT, CDR2 FQNNGV. The V gene lost 5 bases and the J gene lost 1 base, with 17 bases spanning the gap. In the original workflow: Reference gene primers were amplified, and this amplification served to estimate nucleated cell counts. Here immunoSEQ multiplex PCR was the method, and the copy in TCRdb shows in-frame clones only, minus some. That table is the source of V, J and clone size, and D and trimming were worked out from the DNA. The sample holds roughly 120,000 clones; over 65% are singletons and the top ten take approximately 3.9%. The entry originates in a study of blood T cell repertoires in COVID-19. Study in general: COVID-19 samples, acute and convalescent, were from the United States, Italy and Spain. T cells, B-cell-depleted T cells, or PBMCs supplied cDNA or gDNA.

V is TRBV11-2 and J is TRBJ1-2; a weak D match, TRBD1 (6 bases). Sequencing was carried out using peripheral blood. This TCR came from an elderly woman with acute or convalescent COVID-19. The CDR3 reads CASSPSRRGLNYGYTF. CDR3 nucleotides: TGTGCCAGCAGCCCTTCGCGGCGGGGGCTTAACTATGGCTACACCTTC.